These 23 T cell receptor beta chains were all obtained from the same sample, sequenced in a study of T cells in women clearing cervical HPV infection. The data were produced by immunoSEQ multiplex PCR, yet TCRdb's version contains in-frame clones alone and is incomplete. This sample's table reports about 39,000 clones. The sequenced sample consisted of blood buffy coat. These receptors came from a woman aged 18 to 75 with a cervical HPV16 infection that either progressed to CIN3+ or cleared (not recorded which).

Remarks on this clone: The CDR3 end is not reached by the read, which stops 3 residues before it; the germline J gene fills it in. This chain joins TRBV7-9 and TRBJ1-2; possibly TRBD1 for D (6 bases). Germline values: CDR1 SEHNR, CDR2 FQNEAQ (reference sequence). This CDR3 is 15 amino acids long. Incomplete CDR3 DNA: TGTGCCAGCAGATCAACCGGCGGGAGGACAGATACC. Translated: CASRSTGGRTDT. The whole CDR3 protein is CASRSTGGRTDTYTF. Complete variable domain (other parts from reference TRBV7-9 and TRBJ1-2): DTGVSQNPRHKITKRGQNVTFRCDPISEHNRLYWYRQTLGQGPEFLTYFQNEAQLEKSRLLSDRFSAERPKGSFSTLEIQRTEQGDSAMYLCASRSTGGRTDTYTFGSGTRLTVV.

The CDR3 bases that were read are TGTGCCAGCAGCCCAGGTGGATACGAC. As protein: CASSPGGYD. The full CDR3 protein reads CASSPGGYDYTF. The chain is built from TRBV7-2 and TRBJ1-2; D not resolved. Coverage ceases 3 residues before the CDR3 finishes, and the germline J gene fills in the end. The CDR3 covers 12 residues. Germline V gene data show CDR1 as SGHTA and CDR2 as FQGNSA. Full variable domain (missing parts from reference TRBV7-2 and TRBJ1-2): GAGVSQSPSNKVTEKGKDVELRCDPISGHTALYWYRQSLGQGLEFLIYFQGNSAPDKSGLPSDRFSAERTGGSVSTLTIQRTQQEDSAVYLCASSPGGYDYTFGSGTRLTVV.

Concerning this clone: The read ends 3 residues before the CDR3 terminus; that terminus is restored from the germline J gene. This chain uses TRBV5-1 with TRBJ1-5; D is unresolved. The ends were cut back, 2 bases at V and 1 base at J, with 22 bases in the middle. This CDR3 region has 19 residues. Germline CDR1 and CDR2: SGHRS and YFSETQ. CDR3 region: CASSFGAEFGIRSNQPQHF. The part of the CDR3 DNA that was read is TGCGCCAGCAGCTTTGGAGCGGAATTTGGCATTCGGAGCAATCAGCCC.

Comment on this clone: The read terminates 3 residues ahead of where the CDR3 ends, so the germline J gene completes it. The chain carries TRBV7-3 and TRBJ2-3; 10 bases are a match to TRBD2. This CDR3 region has 15 residues. The germline V gene has CDR1 SGHTA and CDR2 FQGTGA. CDR3 amino acids: CASSKGLAVHATQYF. The DNA read from the CDR3 is TGTGCCAGCAGCAAAGGACTAGCGGTTCATGCGACG.

On this clone: The CDR3 extends 3 residues past the end of the read, so its final part is completed from the germline J gene. The chain recombines TRBV20-1 with TRBJ2-7, with 11 positions matching TRBD2. After removal of 8 bases from V and 2 bases from J, the junction contained 20 bases not matched to a gene. The length of the CDR3 is 18 residues. Germline loops: CDR1 DFQATT, CDR2 SNEGSKA (reference sequence). CDR3 bases read: TGCAGTACCCCACGGGGGTTTAGCGGGAGGGCCATGACCTACGAG. Translated, it gives CSTPRGFSGRAMTYE. The whole CDR3 protein reads CSTPRGFSGRAMTYEQYF.

A remark on this clone: The read terminates 3 residues ahead of where the CDR3 ends, so the germline J gene completes it. The rearrangement links TRBV19 to TRBJ2-3; TRBD1 aligns across 8 bases. CDR1 LNHDA and CDR2 SQIVND come from the germline V gene (reference sequence). The CDR3 consists of 16 residues. Unmatched junction bases numbered 11, after V lost 5 bases and J lost 4 bases. The CDR3 DNA, read in part, is TGTGCCAGTAGTCCCCAGGGGGCTACTGTAGCAGATACG. Protein sequence: CASSPQGATVADT. The full CDR3 protein is CASSPQGATVADTQYF. Variable domain in full (rest from reference TRBV19 and TRBJ2-3): DGGITQSPKYLFRKEGQNVTLSCEQNLNHDAMYWYRQDPGQGLRLIYYSQIVNDFQKGDIAEGYSVSREKKESFPLTVTSAQKNPTAFYLCASSPQGATVADTQYFGPGTRLTVL.

About this clone itself: The CDR3 end falls 3 residues outside the read, so it is completed with the germline J gene. The chain couples TRBV6-2 or TRBV6-3 to TRBJ2-3; TRBD2 is a possible D gene (6 bases). Trimming cost V 6 bases and J 5 bases, with 15 bases left between them. This CDR3 region has 14 residues. Germline V gene sequence: CDR1 MNHEY, CDR2 SVGEGT. Incomplete CDR3 DNA: TGTGCCAGCAGACCCGAGGAGGGGATAGATACG. This codes for CASRPEEGIDT. The whole CDR3 reads CASRPEEGIDTQYF.

A remark on this clone: The read comes to an end 3 residues before the CDR3 does, leaving the germline J gene to fill in the end. The genes are TRBV20-1 and TRBJ1-4, with 8 positions matching TRBD1. Unmatched junction bases numbered 2, after V lost 5 bases and J lost 3 bases. Germline V gives CDR1 DFQATT, CDR2 SNEGSKA (reference sequence). The CDR3 totals 13 residues. The CDR3 sequence is CSAYRGANEKLFF. Partial CDR3 DNA: TGCAGTGCTTACAGGGGGGCTAATGAAAAA.

Comments on this clone: The read halts 3 residues ahead of the CDR3 end, with the missing end drawn from the germline J gene. V and J are TRBV5-1 and TRBJ2-1, with TRBD1 matching over 7 bases. CDR3 length equals 14 residues. Germline assignment: CDR1 SGHRS and CDR2 YFSETQ. The J segment lost 1 base and the V segment lost 4 bases, leaving 2 bases of the junction unmatched. The CDR3 DNA, read in part, is TGCGCCAGCAGCCCGGGACAGTCCTACAATGAG. Protein product: CASSPGQSYNE. The entire CDR3 sequence reads CASSPGQSYNEQFF.

In the case of this clone: The missing CDR3 end, 3 residues past where the read stops, is filled in from the germline J gene. This rearrangement joins TRBV4-1 to TRBJ2-5; D is possibly TRBD1 (6 bases). The CDR3 runs 15 residues. Germline V gene sequence: CDR1 MGHRA, CDR2 YSYEKL. Here the CDR3 reads CASSQGQGYADTQYF. Partial CDR3 DNA: TGCGCCAGCAGCCAAGGGCAGGGGTATGCAGATACC.

A word on this clone: The read finishes 3 residues shy of the CDR3 end, and the germline J gene is used to complete it. This chain uses TRBV6-1 with TRBJ2-7; 7 bases match TRBD1. V dropped 2 bases and J dropped 2; count of bases not matched to a gene: 6. The CDR3 consists of 15 residues. Per germline, CDR1 MNHNS and CDR2 SASEGT. CDR3 DNA, as far as it was read: TGTGCCAGCAGTGAACAGGGGGATTCCGCCTACGAG. Protein: CASSEQGDSAYE. The full CDR3 is CASSEQGDSAYEQYF.

Points on this clone: The CDR3 end falls 3 residues outside the read, so it is completed with the germline J gene. V usage is TRBV11-3 and J usage is TRBJ2-1; D not certain. Per the germline V gene, CDR1 is SGHNT and CDR2 is YENEEA. The CDR3 totals 13 residues. Trimming cost V 3 bases and J 0 bases, with 3 bases left between them. CDR3: CASSFSSYNEQFF. Incomplete CDR3 DNA: TGTGCCAGCAGCTTCAGCTCCTACAATGAG.

In regard to this clone: The observed sequence ends 3 residues before the CDR3 terminus, with the missing tail filled in from the germline J gene. V and J are TRBV14 and TRBJ2-1, with D possibly matching TRBD2 (5 bases). Germline V lookup: CDR1 SGHDN, CDR2 FVKESK. The CDR3 contains 15 residues. Trimming took off 4 bases at V and 6 bases at J, with 16 bases between the two ends. This CDR3 reads CASSPGLPWGNEQFF. Incomplete CDR3 DNA: TGTGCCAGCAGCCCCGGACTCCCCTGGGGCAATGAG. The variable domain in full, with the rest retrieved from reference TRBV14 and TRBJ2-1, is EAGVTQFPSHSVIEKGQTVTLRCDPISGHDNLYWYRRVMGKEIKFLLHFVKESKQDESGMPNNRFLAERTGGTYSTLKVQPAELEDSGVYFCASSPGLPWGNEQFFGPGTRLTVL.

To note about this clone: The sequenced fragment ends 3 residues before the CDR3 boundary, so the rest is inferred from the germline J gene. The chain links TRBV2 to TRBJ1-5; perhaps TRBD1 as D (6 bases). Germline V gives CDR1 SNHLY, CDR2 FYNNEI. V shed 7 bases and J shed 3 bases, with 13 bases lying between them. The CDR3 totals 14 residues. The covered CDR3 bases are TGTGCCAGCACCCAACAGGGTACCAATCAGCCC. Translation gives CASTQQGTNQP. The CDR3 in its entirety is CASTQQGTNQPQHF.

Comment on this clone: The read stops 3 residues short of the end of the CDR3; the missing end is completed from the germline J gene. This chain joins TRBV18 and TRBJ2-5; a possible D gene is TRBD1 (5 bases). V dropped 2 bases and J dropped 3 bases, with 31 bases sitting between them. This CDR3 contains 21 residues. Germline assignment: CDR1 KGHSH and CDR2 LQKENI. CDR3 DNA (partial): TGTGCCAGCTCACCAACAGGCCCAGGGATCCTTTTCGAGGACCTGAAAGAGACC. As protein: CASSPTGPGILFEDLKET. The whole CDR3 sequence reads CASSPTGPGILFEDLKETQYF.

Of note for this clone: The CDR3 end falls 3 residues outside the read, so it is completed with the germline J gene. This chain links TRBV9 with TRBJ2-5, with a possible D match to TRBD1 (5 bases). This CDR3 contains 14 residues. The ends were cut back, 2 bases at V and 3 bases at J, with 11 bases in the middle. The germline CDR1 and CDR2 sequences are SGDLS and YYNGEE. The CDR3 protein is CASSVGASKETQYF. The CDR3 DNA, read in part, is TGTGCCAGCAGCGTTGGGGCTAGTAAAGAGACC.

For this clone: The read is 3 residues too short to cover the CDR3 end, so that end is filled in from the germline J gene. The V gene is TRBV13, the J gene TRBJ2-1, with 13 bases lining up with TRBD2. CDR1 is PRHDT and CDR2 is FYEKMQ in the germline V gene (reference sequence). V gave up 5 bases and J gave up 0 bases; unmatched junction bases: 10. The CDR3 is 19 residues long. The part of the CDR3 DNA that was read is TGTGCCAGCAGCGCGACCGGGACTAGCGGGGTCCCCTCCTACAATGAG. Its translation: CASSATGTSGVPSYNE. The whole CDR3 sequence reads CASSATGTSGVPSYNEQFF.

As for this clone: The CDR3 end is not reached by the read, which stops 3 residues before it; the germline J gene fills it in. The chain is built from TRBV2 and TRBJ2-7; possibly TRBD2 for D (7 bases). V dropped 1 base and J dropped 3 bases, with 25 bases sitting between them. Germline loops: CDR1 SNHLY, CDR2 FYNNEI. This CDR3 has 19 residues. CDR3 protein: CASSEDYGLGGRLDYEQYF. The CDR3 DNA, read in part, is TGTGCCAGCAGTGAAGACTATGGGCTCGGGGGGCGCCTTGACTACGAG.

About this clone: The read ends 3 residues before the CDR3 terminus; that terminus is restored from the germline J gene. V and J are TRBV7-8 and TRBJ1-2, with 7 bases lining up with TRBD1. The CDR3 totals 14 residues. V lost 3 bases to trimming and J lost 4 bases; unmatched junction nucleotides: 5. In germline, CDR1 is SGHVS, CDR2 FQNEAQ. The part of the CDR3 DNA that was read is TGTGCCAGCAGCTTGATGACAGGGTCCTATGGC. Its protein is CASSLMTGSYG. The entire CDR3 reads CASSLMTGSYGYTF.

Note on this clone: The CDR3 is cut off 3 residues early in the read; its end comes from the germline J gene. V is TRBV7-2 and J is TRBJ1-5; TRBD1 matches 9 bases. V lost 5 bases and J lost 7; bases outside the gene matches: 9. Germline CDR1 is SGHTA and CDR2 is FQGNSA. The length of the CDR3 is 15 residues. The CDR3 loop is CASSPRGQGSQPQHF. The CDR3 DNA, read in part, is TGTGCCAGCAGCCCACGGGGACAGGGCAGCCAGCCC.

A note on this clone: The CDR3 end is not reached by the read, which stops 3 residues before it; the germline J gene fills it in. The V and J genes are TRBV5-5 and TRBJ2-7; TRBD1 agrees at 7 bases. V lost 4 bases, J lost 6 bases, and 13 bases stayed unmatched. The germline gives CDR1 SGHKS, CDR2 YYEKEE (reference sequence). This CDR3 spans 15 amino acids. The CDR3 loop is CASSPTGETPSEQYF. The CDR3 bases that were read are TGTGCCAGCAGCCCAACAGGGGAAACCCCTAGCGAG.

CDR3 DNA (partial): TGTGCCAGCAGCGGTTCGTGGCCCTACGAG. It translates to CASSGSWPYE. The complete CDR3 protein is CASSGSWPYEQYF. This chain uses TRBV9 with TRBJ2-7; no reliable D call. The read halts 3 residues ahead of the CDR3 end, with the missing end drawn from the germline J gene. Germline V gene lookup returns CDR1 SGDLS and CDR2 YYNGEE. V gave up 3 bases and J gave up 2 bases, with 9 bases separating them. The CDR3 is made up of 13 amino acids.

About this clone: With the read ending 3 residues before the CDR3 end, the germline J gene is used to fill in that end. This chain links TRBV19 with TRBJ1-1, with D perhaps TRBD1 (5 bases). CDR1 LNHDA and CDR2 SQIVND come from the germline V gene (reference sequence). This CDR3 region has 14 residues. The DNA read from the CDR3 is TGTGCCAGTAGTATCCGGGGGAATAGGGAGACA. Its translation: CASSIRGNRET. The full CDR3 protein reads CASSIRGNRETAFF.